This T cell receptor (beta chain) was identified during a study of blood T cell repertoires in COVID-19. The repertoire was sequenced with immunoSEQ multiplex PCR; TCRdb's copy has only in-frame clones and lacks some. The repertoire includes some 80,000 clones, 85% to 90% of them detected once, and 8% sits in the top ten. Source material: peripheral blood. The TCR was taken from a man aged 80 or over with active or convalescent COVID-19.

The CDR3 loop reads CASSQRQGTGTNSPLHF. DNA for the CDR3: TGTGCCAGCAGCCAGAGACAGGGGACGGGGACAAATTCACCCCTCCACTTT. V and J are TRBV3-1 (or the pseudogene TRBV3-2) and TRBJ1-6; TRBD1 matches 8 bases. The CDR3 covers 17 residues. With 3 bases clipped from V and 7 bases from J, the junction kept 11 bases outside the gene matches. Germline V gene sequence: CDR1 LGHDT, CDR2 YNNKEL (reference sequence).